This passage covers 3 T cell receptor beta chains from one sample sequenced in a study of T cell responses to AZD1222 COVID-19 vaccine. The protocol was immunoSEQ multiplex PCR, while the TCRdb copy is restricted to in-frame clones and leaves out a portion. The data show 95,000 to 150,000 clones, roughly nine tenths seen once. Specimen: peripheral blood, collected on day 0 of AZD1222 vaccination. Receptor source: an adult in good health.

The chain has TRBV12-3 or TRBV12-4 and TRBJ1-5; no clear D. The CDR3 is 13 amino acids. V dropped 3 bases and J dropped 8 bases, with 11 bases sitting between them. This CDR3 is CASSFTLVEPQHF. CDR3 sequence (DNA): TGTGCCAGCAGTTTTACCCTCGTGGAGCCCCAGCATTTT.

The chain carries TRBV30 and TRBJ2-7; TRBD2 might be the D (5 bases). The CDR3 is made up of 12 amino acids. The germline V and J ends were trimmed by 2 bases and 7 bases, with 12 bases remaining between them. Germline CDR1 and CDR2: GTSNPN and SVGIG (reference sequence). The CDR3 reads CAWSRTGLEQYV. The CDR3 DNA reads TGTGCCTGGAGTCGGACTGGACTTGAGCAGTACGTC.

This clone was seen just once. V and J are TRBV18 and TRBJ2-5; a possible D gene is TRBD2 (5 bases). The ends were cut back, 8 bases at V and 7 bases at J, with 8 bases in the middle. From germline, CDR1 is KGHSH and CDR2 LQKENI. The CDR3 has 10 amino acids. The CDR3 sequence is CASPRGTQYF. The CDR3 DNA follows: TGTGCCAGCCCCCGGGGGACCCAGTACTTC.